These T cell receptor beta chains were read from a single sample in a study of T cell responses to AZD1222 COVID-19 vaccine. Generated by immunoSEQ multiplex PCR, the TCRdb table keeps only in-frame clones and is missing some. The sample consists of approximately 150,000 clones, roughly 87% of them appearing once. Sequences were derived from peripheral blood, sampled on day 0 of AZD1222 vaccination. The source is an adult in good health. Each CDR3 is given with its conserved first and last residue. The order of the fields is clone size, D gene, V gene, J gene, CDR3 DNA, CDR3 protein. The D gene is left open where the match is weak. Not every row has a clone size; where given, it reads once, few, many or a size class.

clone size: -
D gene: TRBD2
V gene: TRBV19
J gene: TRBJ2-4
CDR3 DNA: TGTGCCAGTAGTCCCCTCGGACTAGCGGGAACCAAAAACATTCAGTACTTC
CDR3 protein: CASSPLGLAGTKNIQYF

clone size: medium-sized
D gene: TRBD2
V gene: TRBV11-2
J gene: TRBJ2-3
CDR3 DNA: TGTGCCAGCAGCGCATGGACTAGCGGGGGCACAGATACGCAGTATTTT
CDR3 protein: CASSAWTSGGTDTQYF

clone size: -
D gene: -
V gene: TRBV6-5
J gene: TRBJ2-3
CDR3 DNA: TGTGCCAGCAGTTACTCGCTTCGGGCGCTCGATACGCAGTATTTT
CDR3 protein: CASSYSLRALDTQYF

clone size: -
D gene: TRBD1
V gene: TRBV11-3
J gene: TRBJ2-5
CDR3 DNA: TGTGCCAGCAGCTTTTCAGGGGGTAATCTGGAGACCCAGTACTTC
CDR3 protein: CASSFSGGNLETQYF

clone size: few
D gene: TRBD1
V gene: TRBV5-1
J gene: TRBJ2-2
CDR3 DNA: TGCGCCAGCAGCTTTAGGCAGGGGGCCACGAACACCGGGGAGCTGTTTTTT
CDR3 protein: CASSFRQGATNTGELFF

clone size: -
D gene: -
V gene: TRBV4-1
J gene: TRBJ1-2
CDR3 DNA: TGCGCCAGCAGCCAAGATAGCATCCCCTATGGCTACACCTTC
CDR3 protein: CASSQDSIPYGYTF

clone size: once
D gene: TRBD2
V gene: TRBV4-2
J gene: TRBJ2-1
CDR3 DNA: TGTGCCAGCAGCCAAGATAGGCTAGCGGGAGGGCAGAGTGAGCAGTTCTTC
CDR3 protein: CASSQDRLAGGQSEQFF

clone size: -
D gene: -
V gene: TRBV24-1
J gene: TRBJ2-7
CDR3 DNA: TGTGCCACCAGTGATCCGAGGCCGCCGCACGAGCAGTACTTC
CDR3 protein: CATSDPRPPHEQYF

clone size: -
D gene: TRBD2
V gene: TRBV30
J gene: TRBJ2-4
CDR3 DNA: TGTGCCTGGAGTCGGACTAGCGGCAAAAACATTCAGTACTTC
CDR3 protein: CAWSRTSGKNIQYF

clone size: -
D gene: TRBD1
V gene: TRBV7-9
J gene: TRBJ1-1
CDR3 DNA: TGTGCCAGCAGCCCGGACAGGGTCGCTGAAGCTTTCTTT
CDR3 protein: CASSPDRVAEAFF

clone size: once
D gene: -
V gene: TRBV19
J gene: TRBJ2-7
CDR3 DNA: TGTGCCAGTAGTAAGCAGCTCGGGTGGGCCGAGCAGTACTTC
CDR3 protein: CASSKQLGWAEQYF

clone size: -
D gene: TRBD1
V gene: TRBV14
J gene: TRBJ1-6
CDR3 DNA: TGTGCCAGCAGCCCCGGACAGGGGGTCGGTTCACCCCTCCACTTT
CDR3 protein: CASSPGQGVGSPLHF

clone size: -
D gene: -
V gene: TRBV6-5
J gene: TRBJ1-1
CDR3 DNA: TGTGCCAGCAGTTACCGGGGTATCAACACTGAAGCTTTCTTT
CDR3 protein: CASSYRGINTEAFF

clone size: -
D gene: -
V gene: TRBV4-1
J gene: TRBJ1-4
CDR3 DNA: TGCGCCAGCAGCCAAGTAGCCTATGTTGAAAAACTGTTTTTT
CDR3 protein: CASSQVAYVEKLFF

clone size: -
D gene: TRBD1
V gene: TRBV5-1
J gene: TRBJ2-7
CDR3 DNA: TGCGCCAGCAGCTTGGAAGGACAGGGTGTCCACGAGCAGTACTTC
CDR3 protein: CASSLEGQGVHEQYF

clone size: -
D gene: -
V gene: TRBV19
J gene: TRBJ1-1
CDR3 DNA: TGTGCCACAAACCCCGGGGGCCCCACTGAAGCTTTCTTT
CDR3 protein: CATNPGGPTEAFF

clone size: -
D gene: -
V gene: TRBV19
J gene: TRBJ1-3
CDR3 DNA: TGTGCCAGTAGTAGACGGGATCCGAGCTCTGGAAACACCATATATTTT
CDR3 protein: CASSRRDPSSGNTIYF

clone size: -
D gene: -
V gene: TRBV16
J gene: TRBJ1-3
CDR3 DNA: TGTGCCAGCAGCCGCCAGGGAGCCGGAAACACCATATATTTT
CDR3 protein: CASSRQGAGNTIYF

clone size: -
D gene: -
V gene: TRBV6-2/TRBV6-3
J gene: TRBJ2-1
CDR3 DNA: TGTGCCAGCAGTTACTCCCTTATAGGCTCCCGAGATGAGCAGTTCTTC
CDR3 protein: CASSYSLIGSRDEQFF

clone size: -
D gene: -
V gene: TRBV20-1
J gene: TRBJ1-1
CDR3 DNA: TGCAGTGCTAGGGGGGGGCAGGGAGCTTTCTTT
CDR3 protein: CSARGGQGAFF

clone size: -
D gene: -
V gene: TRBV6-1
J gene: TRBJ1-6
CDR3 DNA: TGTGCCAGCAGTGAAGCCGGAGGGGTTGATTCACCCCTCCACTTT
CDR3 protein: CASSEAGGVDSPLHF

clone size: -
D gene: -
V gene: TRBV7-9
J gene: TRBJ2-5
CDR3 DNA: TGTGCCAGCCTCTATAGCGCATACGAGACCCAGTACTTC
CDR3 protein: CASLYSAYETQYF

clone size: -
D gene: -
V gene: TRBV30
J gene: TRBJ2-7
CDR3 DNA: TGTGCCTGGAGTGTATACCATTACGAGCAGTACTTC
CDR3 protein: CAWSVYHYEQYF

clone size: -
D gene: TRBD2
V gene: TRBV18
J gene: TRBJ2-1
CDR3 DNA: TGTGCCAGCTCATCACAAGCGGGGAATTCCTACAATGAGCAGTTCTTC
CDR3 protein: CASSSQAGNSYNEQFF

clone size: -
D gene: TRBD1
V gene: TRBV5-1
J gene: TRBJ1-6
CDR3 DNA: TGCGCCAGCAGCAACACGACAGGGTGGAATTCACCCCTCCACTTT
CDR3 protein: CASSNTTGWNSPLHF

clone size: few
D gene: -
V gene: TRBV29-1
J gene: TRBJ2-6
CDR3 DNA: TGCAGCGTTGAAGATCGAGGCGGGGGCGCTGGGGCCAACGTCCTGACTTTC
CDR3 protein: CSVEDRGGGAGANVLTF

clone size: -
D gene: TRBD1
V gene: TRBV6-4
J gene: TRBJ1-1
CDR3 DNA: TGTGCCAGACGGACAGGGAAGAACACTGAAGCTTTCTTT
CDR3 protein: CARRTGKNTEAFF

clone size: -
D gene: TRBD1
V gene: TRBV10-2
J gene: TRBJ1-1
CDR3 DNA: TGCGCCAGCAGTGGGACAGGATTCACTGAAGCTTTCTTT
CDR3 protein: CASSGTGFTEAFF

clone size: -
D gene: -
V gene: TRBV2
J gene: TRBJ2-2
CDR3 DNA: TGTGCCAGCACCGATCAAACGGGGAACACCGGGGAGCTGTTTTTT
CDR3 protein: CASTDQTGNTGELFF

clone size: -
D gene: TRBD1
V gene: TRBV5-4
J gene: TRBJ2-7
CDR3 DNA: TGTGCCAGCTCCCGGGACAGGGTTTACGAGCAGTACTTC
CDR3 protein: CASSRDRVYEQYF

clone size: once
D gene: -
V gene: TRBV4-1
J gene: TRBJ2-1
CDR3 DNA: TGCGCCAGCAGCCAACACAATGAGCAGTTCTTC
CDR3 protein: CASSQHNEQFF

clone size: -
D gene: -
V gene: TRBV5-4
J gene: TRBJ1-3
CDR3 DNA: TGTGCCAGCAGCCTATGGCGCTTGACAGGCCAGGGTCATTTT
CDR3 protein: CASSLWRLTGQGHF

clone size: -
D gene: TRBD1
V gene: TRBV4-1
J gene: TRBJ1-2
CDR3 DNA: TGCGCCAGCAGCCAAGTAGGGACAGGGAGGGGGAAAGGGTATGGCTACACCTTC
CDR3 protein: CASSQVGTGRGKGYGYTF

clone size: -
D gene: -
V gene: TRBV28
J gene: TRBJ1-5
CDR3 DNA: TGTGCCAGCAGTCCAGAGTCCGGGGTTCTGTCTAATCAGCCCCAGCATTTT
CDR3 protein: CASSPESGVLSNQPQHF

clone size: -
D gene: TRBD1
V gene: TRBV18
J gene: TRBJ1-1
CDR3 DNA: TGTGCCAGCTCCGAACGGGACAGGGTCCCTGAAGCTTTCTTT
CDR3 protein: CASSERDRVPEAFF

clone size: -
D gene: TRBD2
V gene: TRBV15
J gene: TRBJ2-5
CDR3 DNA: TGTGCCACCAGCAGAGGGACTAGAACGGGGGAGACCCAGTACTTC
CDR3 protein: CATSRGTRTGETQYF

clone size: -
D gene: -
V gene: TRBV7-2
J gene: TRBJ2-1
CDR3 DNA: TGTGCCAGCAGCTTAGTAGGGACCCCGAGCTCCTACAATGAGCAGTTCTTC
CDR3 protein: CASSLVGTPSSYNEQFF

clone size: once
D gene: TRBD1
V gene: TRBV5-4
J gene: TRBJ1-2
CDR3 DNA: TGTGCCAGCAGTTTGGACAGGAACTATGGCTACACCTTC
CDR3 protein: CASSLDRNYGYTF

clone size: once
D gene: TRBD2
V gene: TRBV11-2
J gene: TRBJ2-1
CDR3 DNA: TGTGCCAGCAGCTTATATTCCCTAGCGGGATCGAATGAGCAGTTCTTC
CDR3 protein: CASSLYSLAGSNEQFF

clone size: once
D gene: -
V gene: TRBV5-5
J gene: TRBJ2-1
CDR3 DNA: TGTGCCAGCAGCGCCCGGGGCTACAATGAGCAGTTCTTC
CDR3 protein: CASSARGYNEQFF

clone size: once
D gene: -
V gene: TRBV29-1
J gene: TRBJ2-3
CDR3 DNA: TGCAGCGTCTGGATAGGGAGCACAGATACGCAGTATTTT
CDR3 protein: CSVWIGSTDTQYF

clone size: -
D gene: TRBD1
V gene: TRBV19
J gene: TRBJ1-2
CDR3 DNA: TGTGCCAGCCAAGACAGGGCCAGGAACTATGGCTACACCTTC
CDR3 protein: CASQDRARNYGYTF